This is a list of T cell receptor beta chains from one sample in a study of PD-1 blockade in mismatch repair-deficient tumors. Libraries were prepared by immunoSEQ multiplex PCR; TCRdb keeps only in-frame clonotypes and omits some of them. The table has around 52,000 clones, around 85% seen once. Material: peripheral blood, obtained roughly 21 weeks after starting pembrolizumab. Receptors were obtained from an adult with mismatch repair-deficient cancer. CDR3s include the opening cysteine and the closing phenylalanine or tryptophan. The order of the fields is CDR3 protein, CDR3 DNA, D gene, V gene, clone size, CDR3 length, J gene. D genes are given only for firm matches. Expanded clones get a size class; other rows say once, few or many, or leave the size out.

cdr3_aa: CASSDRDSYSGNTIYF
cdr3_nt: TGTGCCAGCAGCGATCGAGACTCATACTCTGGAAACACCATATATTTT
d_call: .
v_call: TRBV4-2
clone_size: .
cdr3_length: 16
j_call: TRBJ1-3

cdr3_aa: CASSMAADGAYEQYF
cdr3_nt: TGTGCCAGTAGTATGGCGGCTGACGGGGCCTACGAGCAGTACTTC
d_call: .
v_call: TRBV19
clone_size: .
cdr3_length: 15
j_call: TRBJ2-7

cdr3_aa: CASSFAGGLSTDTQYF
cdr3_nt: TGCGCCAGCAGCTTTGCAGGGGGCTTAAGCACAGATACGCAGTATTTT
d_call: TRBD1
v_call: TRBV5-1
clone_size: once
cdr3_length: 16
j_call: TRBJ2-3

cdr3_aa: CASSQDGLDGTDTQYF
cdr3_nt: TGTGCCAGCAGCCAAGATGGGCTAGACGGTACAGATACGCAGTATTTT
d_call: .
v_call: TRBV4-2
clone_size: .
cdr3_length: 16
j_call: TRBJ2-3

cdr3_aa: CASSPGLTTNEKLFF
cdr3_nt: TGTGCCAGCAGCCCGGGTCTGACAACTAATGAAAAACTGTTTTTT
d_call: .
v_call: TRBV11-2
clone_size: .
cdr3_length: 15
j_call: TRBJ1-4

cdr3_aa: CASSYSGISNQPQHF
cdr3_nt: TGTGCCAGCAGTTACTCGGGTATTAGCAATCAGCCCCAGCATTTT
d_call: .
v_call: TRBV6-6
clone_size: .
cdr3_length: 15
j_call: TRBJ1-5

cdr3_aa: CASSEGTSSSYEQYF
cdr3_nt: TGTGCCAGCAGCGAAGGGACTAGCTCCTCCTACGAGCAGTACTTC
d_call: TRBD2
v_call: TRBV7-6
clone_size: .
cdr3_length: 15
j_call: TRBJ2-7

cdr3_aa: CAWAGRDEQYF
cdr3_nt: TGTGCCTGGGCTGGTCGGGACGAGCAGTACTTC
d_call: .
v_call: TRBV30
clone_size: .
cdr3_length: 11
j_call: TRBJ2-7

cdr3_aa: CASRLTGVRMETQYF
cdr3_nt: TGCGCCAGCAGGTTGACAGGGGTAAGGATGGAGACCCAGTACTTC
d_call: TRBD1
v_call: TRBV5-1
clone_size: .
cdr3_length: 15
j_call: TRBJ2-5

cdr3_aa: CASSNGRVLIF
cdr3_nt: TGTGCCAGCAGCAACGGCAGGGTGCTGATCTTT
d_call: .
v_call: TRBV7-3
clone_size: .
cdr3_length: 11
j_call: TRBJ1-1

cdr3_aa: CASSRTAGDEKLFF
cdr3_nt: TGTGCCAGCAGCCGGACAGCCGGGGATGAAAAACTGTTTTTT
d_call: .
v_call: TRBV11-2
clone_size: .
cdr3_length: 14
j_call: TRBJ1-4

cdr3_aa: CSGIAGNEQFF
cdr3_nt: TGCAGCGGGATAGCGGGAAATGAGCAGTTCTTC
d_call: TRBD2
v_call: TRBV29-1
clone_size: medium-sized
cdr3_length: 11
j_call: TRBJ2-1

cdr3_aa: CASSDMGGETQYF
cdr3_nt: TGTGCCAGCAGTGATATGGGTGGGGAGACCCAGTACTTC
d_call: .
v_call: TRBV2
clone_size: .
cdr3_length: 13
j_call: TRBJ2-5

cdr3_aa: CASSGTGAYYGYTF
cdr3_nt: TGTGCCAGTAGCGGGACAGGGGCTTACTATGGCTACACCTTC
d_call: TRBD1
v_call: TRBV19
clone_size: .
cdr3_length: 14
j_call: TRBJ1-2

cdr3_aa: CASSLMGYSNQPQHF
cdr3_nt: TGTGCCAGCAGCTTGATGGGTTATAGCAATCAGCCCCAGCATTTT
d_call: .
v_call: TRBV5-6
clone_size: once
cdr3_length: 15
j_call: TRBJ1-5

cdr3_aa: CASSVSGQGSGNTIYF
cdr3_nt: TGTGCCAGCAGCGTATCCGGACAAGGCTCTGGAAACACCATATATTTT
d_call: .
v_call: TRBV9
clone_size: .
cdr3_length: 16
j_call: TRBJ1-3

cdr3_aa: CASSPQLAALGEQYF
cdr3_nt: TGTGCCAGCAGCCCTCAACTAGCGGCCCTCGGGGAGCAGTACTTC
d_call: TRBD2
v_call: TRBV11-2
clone_size: .
cdr3_length: 15
j_call: TRBJ2-7

cdr3_aa: CASSFRARGDEQYF
cdr3_nt: TGTGCCAGCAGCTTTAGGGCCCGGGGAGACGAGCAGTACTTC
d_call: .
v_call: TRBV7-8
clone_size: once
cdr3_length: 14
j_call: TRBJ2-7

cdr3_aa: CASSRLGRGYEQYF
cdr3_nt: TGTGCCAGCAGCCGACTAGGAAGGGGCTACGAGCAGTACTTC
d_call: .
v_call: TRBV7-2
clone_size: few
cdr3_length: 14
j_call: TRBJ2-7

cdr3_aa: CASSLYTNQPQHF
cdr3_nt: TGCGCCAGCAGCCTATACACCAATCAGCCCCAGCATTTT
d_call: .
v_call: TRBV4-3
clone_size: .
cdr3_length: 13
j_call: TRBJ1-5

cdr3_aa: CASSLAAEQYF
cdr3_nt: TGTGCCAGCAGCTTGGCCGCCGAGCAGTACTTC
d_call: .
v_call: TRBV5-4
clone_size: .
cdr3_length: 11
j_call: TRBJ2-7

cdr3_aa: CASTPGQPGEQYF
cdr3_nt: TGTGCCAGCACCCCGGGACAACCGGGGGAGCAGTACTTC
d_call: .
v_call: TRBV6-6
clone_size: .
cdr3_length: 13
j_call: TRBJ2-7

cdr3_aa: CAGVRGYRQETQYF
cdr3_nt: TGTGCCGGAGTTAGAGGTTATAGGCAAGAGACCCAGTACTTC
d_call: .
v_call: TRBV30
clone_size: .
cdr3_length: 14
j_call: TRBJ2-5

cdr3_aa: CASSSGQGTNYGYTF
cdr3_nt: TGTGCCAGCAGTTCAGGACAGGGAACTAACTATGGCTACACCTTC
d_call: TRBD1
v_call: TRBV27
clone_size: .
cdr3_length: 15
j_call: TRBJ1-2

cdr3_aa: CASRLGASGPMDTQYF
cdr3_nt: TGCGCCAGCAGGCTTGGTGCTAGCGGGCCGATGGATACGCAGTATTTT
d_call: TRBD2
v_call: TRBV5-1
clone_size: once
cdr3_length: 16
j_call: TRBJ2-3

cdr3_aa: CASRKTGRHYEQYF
cdr3_nt: TGTGCCAGCAGGAAGACAGGGAGACACTACGAGCAGTACTTC
d_call: TRBD1
v_call: TRBV6-5
clone_size: once
cdr3_length: 14
j_call: TRBJ2-7

cdr3_aa: CASSSGGSREQYF
cdr3_nt: TGTGCCAGCAGCTCCGGCGGGAGCCGCGAGCAGTACTTC
d_call: TRBD2
v_call: TRBV7-2
clone_size: .
cdr3_length: 13
j_call: TRBJ2-7

cdr3_aa: CASKDRPYSNQPQHF
cdr3_nt: TGTGCCAGTAAAGACAGACCCTATAGCAATCAGCCCCAGCATTTT
d_call: .
v_call: TRBV19
clone_size: few
cdr3_length: 15
j_call: TRBJ1-5

cdr3_aa: CASSLSQLGYTF
cdr3_nt: TGTGCCAGCAGTTTATCACAGTTGGGCTACACCTTC
d_call: .
v_call: TRBV27
clone_size: few
cdr3_length: 12
j_call: TRBJ1-2

cdr3_aa: CASSPALYNEQFF
cdr3_nt: TGTGCCAGCAGCCCGGCCTTATACAATGAGCAGTTCTTC
d_call: .
v_call: TRBV5-4
clone_size: .
cdr3_length: 13
j_call: TRBJ2-1

cdr3_aa: CAIRGLKYNEQFF
cdr3_nt: TGTGCCATCAGGGGACTAAAATACAATGAGCAGTTCTTC
d_call: .
v_call: TRBV9
clone_size: .
cdr3_length: 13
j_call: TRBJ2-1